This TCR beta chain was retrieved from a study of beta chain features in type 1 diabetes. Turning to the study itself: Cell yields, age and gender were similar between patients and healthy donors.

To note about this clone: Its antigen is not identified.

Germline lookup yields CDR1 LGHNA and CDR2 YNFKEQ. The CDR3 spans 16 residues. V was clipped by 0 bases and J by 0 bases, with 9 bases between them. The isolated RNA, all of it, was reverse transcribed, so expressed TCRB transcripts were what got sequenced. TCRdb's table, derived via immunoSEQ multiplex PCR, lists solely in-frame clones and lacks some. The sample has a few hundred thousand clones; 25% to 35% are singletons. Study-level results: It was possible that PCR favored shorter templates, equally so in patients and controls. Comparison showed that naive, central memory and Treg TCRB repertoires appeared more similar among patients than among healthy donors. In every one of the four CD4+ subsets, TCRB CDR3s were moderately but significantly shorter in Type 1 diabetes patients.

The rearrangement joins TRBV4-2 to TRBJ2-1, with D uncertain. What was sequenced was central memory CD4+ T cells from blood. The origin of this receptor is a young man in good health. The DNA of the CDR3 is TGTGCCAGCAGCCAAGATCGGGCAGGCTCCTACAATGAGCAGTTCTTC. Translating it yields CASSQDRAGSYNEQFF.